Following are 23 T cell receptor beta chains from one sample sequenced in a study of T cell repertoires in cytomegalovirus infection. TCRdb reprocessed the reads via MiXCR and lists one record per CDR3 protein. Among around 540,000 distinct CDR3 sequences listed, 25% to 35% were seen once. These TCRs' antigens remain unknown. Source: cultured PBMCs, taken from culture after CMV antigen stimulation. The receptors come from a human donor in good health (CMV status not recorded). Some clones in this sample may be carry-over from other donors' samples.

The chain employs TRBV15 and TRBJ2-1; 10 nucleotides line up with TRBD2. Germline trimming cut 5 bases from V and 9 bases from J; bases unmatched to any gene: 13. Germline values: CDR1 LNHNV, CDR2 YYDKDF (reference sequence). The CDR3 loop spans 16 amino acids. The CDR3 loop reads CATSGVLSSGRVEQFF. For the CDR3, the DNA is TGTGCCACCAGCGGAGTGTTGTCTAGCGGGAGAGTTGAGCAGTTCTTC.

This clonotype appeared a few times. The rearrangement links TRBV4-3 to TRBJ2-3; D is unclear. CDR3 length equals 13 residues. V gave up 4 bases and J gave up 6 bases, with 11 bases separating them. Germline V gene data show CDR1 as LGHNA and CDR2 as YSLEER. This CDR3 reads CASSPQPRDTQYF. CDR3 DNA: TGCGCCAGCAGCCCTCAACCCAGGGATACGCAGTATTTT.

This sequence joins TRBV7-2 and TRBJ1-2; a weak D match, TRBD1 (6 bases). The CDR3 runs 15 residues. CDR1 SGHTA and CDR2 FQGNSA come from the germline V gene. Trimming left V 0 bases short and J 1 base short, with 9 bases between. The CDR3 coding sequence is TGTGCCAGCAGCTTAGCAGGGGGTAATAACTATGGCTACACCTTC. Amino acids: CASSLAGGNNYGYTF.

The chain links TRBV7-8 to TRBJ1-5; D not certain. The CDR3 is 16 amino acids. Trimming shortened V by 2 bases and J by 5 bases, and 16 bases separated the two germline ends. The germline V gene encodes CDR1 SGHVS and CDR2 FQNEAQ. CDR3 protein: CASSLNSPLGDQPQHF. The CDR3 nucleotides read TGTGCCAGCAGCTTAAATTCGCCCCTCGGCGATCAGCCCCAGCATTTT.

The V and J genes are TRBV7-6 and TRBJ1-6; 9 bases map to TRBD1. J was trimmed by 8 bases and V by 5 bases; bases with no gene match: 4. Looked up from germline, CDR1 is SGHVS and CDR2 is FNYEAQ. This CDR3 is 14 amino acids long. CDR3 nucleotide sequence: TGTGCCAGCAGCCCTTGGACAGGGGATTCACCCCTCCACTTT. Translation: CASSPWTGDSPLHF. Using reference TRBV7-6 and TRBJ1-6 for the parts outside the CDR3, the full variable domain is GAGVSQSPRYKVTKRGQDVALRCDPISGHVSLYWYRQALGQGPEFLTYFNYEAQQDKSGLPNDRFSAERPEGSISTLTIQRTEQRDSAMYRCASSPWTGDSPLHFGNGTRLTVT.

V and J are TRBV19 and TRBJ1-2, with 7 bases fitting TRBD1. The CDR3 is 15 amino acids. Losses at the gene ends were 2 bases for V and 7 bases for J; bases not matched to a gene: 10. Germline V lookup: CDR1 LNHDA, CDR2 SQIVND (reference sequence). The CDR3 protein is CASSIRDRTVFGYTF. CDR3 nucleotides: TGTGCCAGTAGTATAAGGGACAGAACAGTCTTTGGCTACACCTTC.

This clonotype was detected only a few times. The chain links TRBV7-2 to TRBJ1-6; TRBD1 is a possible D gene (5 bases). The CDR3 has 11 amino acids. V lost 1 base and J lost 14, with 6 bases in between. Germline V lookup: CDR1 SGHTA, CDR2 FQGNSA. Written as DNA, the CDR3 is TGTGCCAGCAGCTTAGGGGGGTCCCTCCACTTT. It encodes CASSLGGSLHF.

This clonotype was seen only a few times. The CDR3: CASRSRASNQPQHF. The DNA for the CDR3 is TGTGCCAGCAGGTCCCGGGCTAGCAATCAGCCCCAGCATTTT. The chain is built from TRBV28 and TRBJ1-5, with unresolved D. Trimming removed 6 bases from V and 0 bases from J, with 9 bases in between. The germline CDR1 and CDR2 sequences are MDHEN and SYDVKM. CDR3 length: 14 residues.

The chain joins TRBV14 to TRBJ1-2, with 9 bases identical to TRBD1. Trimming cost V 4 bases and J 1 base; bases outside gene matches: 4. This CDR3 has 15 amino acids. Germline values: CDR1 SGHDN, CDR2 FVKESK. CDR3 nucleotides: TGTGCCAGCAGCCGTCGGGACAGGGATAACTATGGCTACACCTTC. Amino acid sequence: CASSRRDRDNYGYTF.

This clonotype was detected only a few times. The chain couples TRBV7-9 to TRBJ1-2; 8 bases map to TRBD1. Per germline, CDR1 SEHNR and CDR2 FQNEAQ (reference sequence). The CDR3 spans 17 residues. V trimming: 5 bases; J trimming: 4 bases; junction bases outside the gene matches: 15. Here the CDR3 DNA reads TGTGCCAGCAGCCCCCGTACAGGGGGTTCTCTCGGCTATGGCTACACCTTC. Protein sequence: CASSPRTGGSLGYGYTF.

The rearrangement links TRBV5-6 to TRBJ2-1; tentatively, D is TRBD2 (5 bases). The CDR3 loop spans 15 amino acids. Germline V gene lookup returns CDR1 SGHDT and CDR2 YYEEEE. The germline V and J ends were trimmed by 5 bases and 1 base, with 13 bases remaining between them. The CDR3 loop is CASSRGGLSYNEQFF. CDR3 DNA: TGTGCCAGCAGTCGTGGCGGGTTATCCTACAATGAGCAGTTCTTC.

This chain links TRBV27 with TRBJ2-1, with TRBD2 matching over 15 bases. CDR3 length: 17 amino acids. After removal of 8 bases from V and 9 bases from J, the junction contained 14 bases not matched to a gene. The V gene's germline CDR1 is MNHEY and CDR2 SMNVEV (reference sequence). CDR3 sequence reads: CASRGLAGGSGLFEQFF. CDR3 nucleotide sequence: TGTGCCAGCCGGGGACTAGCGGGAGGAAGCGGGCTTTTTGAGCAGTTCTTC.

The V gene is TRBV6-1, the J gene TRBJ2-3, with 7 bases identical to TRBD2. The V segment lost 0 bases and the J segment 6 bases; nucleotides outside the gene matches: 15. The germline gives CDR1 MNHNS, CDR2 SASEGT. The CDR3 totals 18 residues. The CDR3 region is CASSEALGSSGMWDTQYF. CDR3 coding DNA: TGTGCCAGCAGTGAAGCCCTTGGATCGAGCGGGATGTGGGATACGCAGTATTTT.

This clonotype came up a few times. J is TRBJ2-7 and V is TRBV28; either TRBD1 or TRBD2 may fit D (5 bases each). V was pared by 4 bases and J by 3 bases, with 16 bases between. The CDR3 extends over 15 amino acids. Germline lookup yields CDR1 MDHEN and CDR2 SYDVKM. The chain's CDR3 is CASSSPRGPFYEQYV. CDR3 sequence (DNA): TGTGCCAGCAGTTCCCCACGGGGCCCCTTCTACGAGCAGTACGTC.

Of note for this clonotype: The junction does not match germline at one end; this may be a read error. The CDR3 nucleotides read TGTGCCAGCAGCCCAGGACTAGTCTCCCCCCACTTC. It encodes CASSPGLVSPHF. The chain links TRBV12-3 or TRBV12-4 to TRBJ2-1; 7 nucleotides line up with TRBD2. CDR3 length: 12 amino acids.

This clonotype was seen at least ten times. This chain uses TRBV7-2 with TRBJ2-1; 13 bases are shared with TRBD2. CDR3 length equals 14 residues. The J segment lost 9 bases and the V segment lost 10 bases, leaving 9 bases of the junction unmatched. Per germline, CDR1 SGHTA and CDR2 FQGNSA. CDR3: CAKSRTSGSSEQFF. The DNA of the CDR3 is TGTGCCAAATCGAGGACTAGCGGGAGTAGTGAGCAGTTCTTC.

The CDR3 DNA is TGTGCCAGCACACCAGGAGGGGGGACTAACACTGAAGCTTTCTTT. Translation: CASTPGGGTNTEAFF. The chain carries TRBV28 and TRBJ1-1; D is perhaps TRBD1 (6 bases). Trimming left V 7 bases short and J 2 bases short, with 17 bases between. The CDR3 contains 15 residues. Germline V gives CDR1 MDHEN, CDR2 SYDVKM.

This clonotype has a handful of counts. V and J are TRBV5-5 and TRBJ2-1; the D gene is possibly TRBD2 (5 bases). Germline CDR1 and CDR2: SGHKS and YYEKEE (reference sequence). Trimming left V 0 bases short and J 0 bases short, with 13 bases between. This CDR3 region has 17 residues. The CDR3 region has the DNA TGTGCCAGCAGCTTGGTGTGGGAGCTTCCCTCCTACAATGAGCAGTTCTTC. Protein sequence: CASSLVWELPSYNEQFF.

This clonotype came up a few times. This chain links TRBV20-1 with TRBJ2-5; a weak D match, TRBD2 (5 bases). V lost 4 bases to trimming and J lost 3 bases, with 12 bases between them. The CDR3 spans 13 residues. Germline CDR1 DFQATT, CDR2 SNEGSKA (reference sequence). Here the CDR3 reads CSAKRTSKETQYF. In nucleotides, the CDR3 is TGCAGTGCTAAAAGGACTTCTAAAGAGACCCAGTACTTC.

V gene TRBV10-3 combines with J gene TRBJ1-1; D gene ambiguous. The CDR3 is 13 amino acids. Trimming shortened V by 6 bases and J by 1 base, and 9 bases separated the two germline ends. The germline CDR1 and CDR2 sequences are ENHRY and SYGVKD. The CDR3 DNA reads TGTGCCATCAGACCCCGACAGAACACTGAAGCTTTCTTT. As protein: CAIRPRQNTEAFF.

Many counts were recorded for this clonotype. V and J are TRBV7-2 and TRBJ2-1; possibly TRBD1 or TRBD2 for D (5 bases each). The CDR3 totals 15 residues. Germline V lookup: CDR1 SGHTA, CDR2 FQGNSA. The V end was cut by 1 base, the J end by 6 bases, with 13 bases between. CDR3 coding DNA: TGTGCCAGCAGCTTAGAGGCCACTAGGGGCAATGAGCAGTTCTTC. Amino acids: CASSLEATRGNEQFF.

This clonotype showed up just a few times. CDR3 in DNA: TGCAGCGGTGAGATAGGCGGGACCGGGGATGAGCAGTTCTTC. It encodes CSGEIGGTGDEQFF. The genes are TRBV29-1 and TRBJ2-1, with D perhaps matching TRBD2 (6 bases). The CDR3 extends over 14 amino acids. Germline values: CDR1 SQVTM, CDR2 ANQGSEA. Trimming shortened V by 7 bases and J by 8 bases, and 21 bases separated the two germline ends.

The chain links TRBV20-1 to TRBJ1-5, with TRBD1 matching over 10 bases. With V trimmed by 6 bases and J by 6 bases, 2 bases remained unmatched. Per the germline V gene, CDR1 is DFQATT and CDR2 is SNEGSKA (reference sequence). The CDR3 is 12 residues long. CDR3 nucleotides: TGCAGTGCATGGACAGGGGGTCAGCCCCAGCATTTT. Its protein is CSAWTGGQPQHF.